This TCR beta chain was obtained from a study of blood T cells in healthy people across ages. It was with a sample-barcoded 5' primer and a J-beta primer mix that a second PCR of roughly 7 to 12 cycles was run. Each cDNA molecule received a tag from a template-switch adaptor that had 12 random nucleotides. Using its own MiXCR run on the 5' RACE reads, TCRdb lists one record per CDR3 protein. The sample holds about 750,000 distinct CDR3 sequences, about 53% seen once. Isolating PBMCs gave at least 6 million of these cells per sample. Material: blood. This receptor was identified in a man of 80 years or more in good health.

The CDR3 loop reads CATSEGQGAREQYF. In DNA, the CDR3 is TGTGCCACCAGTGAAGGACAGGGGGCTCGGGAGCAGTACTTC. The chain carries TRBV24-1 and TRBJ2-7; 11 positions match TRBD1. The ends lost 4 bases at V and 7 bases at J; junction bases unmatched: 5. The germline gives CDR1 KGHDR, CDR2 SFDVKD. There are 14 residues in the CDR3.